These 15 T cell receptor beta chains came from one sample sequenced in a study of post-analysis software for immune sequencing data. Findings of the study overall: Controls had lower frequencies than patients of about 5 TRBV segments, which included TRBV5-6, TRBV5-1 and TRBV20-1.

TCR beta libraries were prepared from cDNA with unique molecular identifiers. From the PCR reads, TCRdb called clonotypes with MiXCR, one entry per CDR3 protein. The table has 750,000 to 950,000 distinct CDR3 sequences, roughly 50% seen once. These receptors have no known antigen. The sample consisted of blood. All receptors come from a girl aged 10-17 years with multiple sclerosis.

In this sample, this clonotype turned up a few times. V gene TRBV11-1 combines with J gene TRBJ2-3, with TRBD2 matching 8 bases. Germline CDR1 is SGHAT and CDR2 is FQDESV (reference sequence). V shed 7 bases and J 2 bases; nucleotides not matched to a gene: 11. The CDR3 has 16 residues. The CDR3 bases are TGTGCCAGCAACTCCCCCACTAGCGGTGACACAGATACGCAGTATTTT. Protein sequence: CASNSPTSGDTDTQYF.

The CDR3 here is CASSLRGTSGINEQFF. CDR3 sequence (DNA): TGTGCCAGCAGCTTAAGGGGGACTAGCGGGATCAATGAGCAGTTCTTC. The gene calls are TRBV7-2 and TRBJ2-1; 13 bases map to TRBD2. This CDR3 is 16 amino acids long. The germline V gene encodes CDR1 SGHTA and CDR2 FQGNSA. V lost 2 bases and J lost 6; bases outside the gene matches: 4.

The CDR3 loop reads CASRLAGGQNIQYF. DNA for the CDR3: TGTGCCAGCAGACTAGCGGGAGGCCAAAACATTCAGTACTTC. This chain connects TRBV11-2 to TRBJ2-4; 12 nucleotides line up with TRBD2. With 6 bases clipped from V and 5 bases from J, the junction kept 2 bases outside the gene matches. The CDR3 spans 14 residues. Per the germline V gene, CDR1 is SGHAT and CDR2 is FQNNGV.

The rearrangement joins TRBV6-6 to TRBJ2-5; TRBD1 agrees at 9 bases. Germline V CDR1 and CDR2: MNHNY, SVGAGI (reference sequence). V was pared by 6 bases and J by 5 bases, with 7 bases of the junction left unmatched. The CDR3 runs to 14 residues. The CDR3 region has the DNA TGTGCCAGCAGCTCCGGGACAGGGTTCGAGACCCAGTACTTC. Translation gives CASSSGTGFETQYF.

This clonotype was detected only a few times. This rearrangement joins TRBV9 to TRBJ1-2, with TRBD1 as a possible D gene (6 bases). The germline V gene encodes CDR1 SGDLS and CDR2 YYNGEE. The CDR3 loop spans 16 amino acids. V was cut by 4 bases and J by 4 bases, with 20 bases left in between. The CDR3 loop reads CASSQPFEGGSYGYTF. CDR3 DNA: TGTGCCAGCAGCCAACCCTTTGAGGGGGGGAGCTATGGCTACACCTTC.

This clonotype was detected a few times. In DNA, the CDR3 is TGTGCCAGCTCATCCTGGGACAGAGACTATGGCTACACCTTC. This sequence encodes CASSSWDRDYGYTF. The genes are TRBV18 and TRBJ1-2; TRBD1 aligns across 7 bases. CDR3 size: 14 residues. Germline-derived CDR1 and CDR2 are KGHSH and LQKENI. V lost 5 bases and J lost 3; bases outside the gene matches: 6.

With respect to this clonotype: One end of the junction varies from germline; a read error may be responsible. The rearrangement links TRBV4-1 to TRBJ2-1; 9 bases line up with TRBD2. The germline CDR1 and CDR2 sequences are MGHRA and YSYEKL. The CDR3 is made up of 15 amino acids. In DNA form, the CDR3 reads TGCGCCAGCAGCCAGGGAGTAGCGGGGGTCAATGTGCAGTTCTTC. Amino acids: CASSQGVAGVNVQFF.

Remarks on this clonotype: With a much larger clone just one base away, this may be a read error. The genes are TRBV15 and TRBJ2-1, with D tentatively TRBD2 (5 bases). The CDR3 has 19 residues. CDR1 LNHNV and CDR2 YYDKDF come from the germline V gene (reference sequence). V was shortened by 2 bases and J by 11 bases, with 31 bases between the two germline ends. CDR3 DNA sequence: TGTGCCACCAGCAGACCAAGAACGACAACTACTATGTTTCGGGATAAGCAGTTCTTC. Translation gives CATSRPRTTTTMFRDKQFF.

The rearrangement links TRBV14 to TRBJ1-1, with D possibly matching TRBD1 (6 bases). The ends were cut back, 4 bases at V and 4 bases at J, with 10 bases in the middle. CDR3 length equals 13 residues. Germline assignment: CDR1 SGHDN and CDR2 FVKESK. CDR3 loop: CASSRIGGTEAFF. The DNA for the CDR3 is TGTGCCAGCAGCCGGATAGGGGGCACTGAAGCTTTCTTT.

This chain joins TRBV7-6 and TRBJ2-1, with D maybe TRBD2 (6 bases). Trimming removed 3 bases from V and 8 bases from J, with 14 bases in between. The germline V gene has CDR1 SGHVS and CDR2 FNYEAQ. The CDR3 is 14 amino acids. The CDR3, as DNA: TGTGCCAGCAGCTTTGGCGGAGGGGCTCATGAGCAGTTCTTC. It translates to CASSFGGGAHEQFF.

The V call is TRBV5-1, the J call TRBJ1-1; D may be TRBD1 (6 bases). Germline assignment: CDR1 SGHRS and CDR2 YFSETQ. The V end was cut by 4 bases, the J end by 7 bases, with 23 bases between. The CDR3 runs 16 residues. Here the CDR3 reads CASSPTGGRARDEAFF. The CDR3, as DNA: TGCGCCAGCAGCCCAACCGGGGGCAGGGCAAGGGATGAAGCTTTCTTT.

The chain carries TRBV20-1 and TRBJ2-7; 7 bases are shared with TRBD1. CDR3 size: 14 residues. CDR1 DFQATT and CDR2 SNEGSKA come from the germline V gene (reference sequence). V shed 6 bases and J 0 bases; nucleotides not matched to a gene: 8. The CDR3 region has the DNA TGCAGTGCCGGGACAGTCCGCCACTCCTACGAGCAGTACTTC. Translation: CSAGTVRHSYEQYF.

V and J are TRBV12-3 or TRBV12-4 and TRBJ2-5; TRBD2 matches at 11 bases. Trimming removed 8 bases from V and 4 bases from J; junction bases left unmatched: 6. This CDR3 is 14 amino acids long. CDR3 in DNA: TGTGCCAGCGGGACTAGCGGAGTTCGAGAGACCCAGTACTTC. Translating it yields CASGTSGVRETQYF.

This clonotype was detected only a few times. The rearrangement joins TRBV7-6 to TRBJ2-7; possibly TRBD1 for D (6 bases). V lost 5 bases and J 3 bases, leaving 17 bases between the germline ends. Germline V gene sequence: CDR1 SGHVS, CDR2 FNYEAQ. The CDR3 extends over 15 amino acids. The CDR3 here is CASSPDFGGYYEQYF. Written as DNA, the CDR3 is TGTGCCAGCAGCCCCGACTTTGGGGGCTACTACGAGCAGTACTTC.

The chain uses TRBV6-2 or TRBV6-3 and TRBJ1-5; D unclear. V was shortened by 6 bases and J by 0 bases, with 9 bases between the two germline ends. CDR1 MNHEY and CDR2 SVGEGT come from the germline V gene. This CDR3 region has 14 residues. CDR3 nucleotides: TGTGCCAGCAGGGGCAGTTTTAGCAATCAGCCCCAGCATTTT. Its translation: CASRGSFSNQPQHF.